The 10 T cell receptor beta chains in this list originate from one sample, sequenced in a study of shared clonotypes between healthy human individuals. Repertoires were generated with immunoSEQ multiplex PCR, while TCRdb's copy carries only in-frame clones and drops some. This sample yields around 2.5 million clones, of which 93% are seen a single time; roughly 0.36% belongs to the top ten. The sequencing sample was made of naive CD4+ T cells from PBMCs. Subset meaning: CD45RA+ positively selected. These receptors originate from a man aged 18 to 30 in good health. Some clones in this sample may be carry-over from other donors' samples.

This clone was picked up one time. The genes are TRBV18 and TRBJ2-7, with D possibly TRBD1 on 6 matching bases. The CDR3 runs to 15 residues. Germline V gene data show CDR1 as KGHSH and CDR2 as LQKENI. Deletions cut 4 bases from V and 4 bases from J, with 17 bases between. This CDR3 reads CASSRTRDTNYEQYF. In nucleotides, the CDR3 is TGTGCCAGCTCACGCACCCGGGACACCAATTACGAGCAGTACTTC. The complete variable domain, with remaining parts taken from reference TRBV18 and TRBJ2-7, reads NAGVMQNPRHLVRRRGQEARLRCSPMKGHSHVYWYRQLPEEGLKFMVYLQKENIIDESGMPKERFSAEFPKEGPSILRIQQVVRGDSAAYFCASSRTRDTNYEQYFGPGTRLTVT.

The rearrangement links TRBV30 to TRBJ1-6, with D possibly being TRBD1 (5 bases). V shed 0 bases and J shed 9 bases, with 15 bases lying between them. CDR3 length: 15 residues. Germline CDR1 and CDR2: GTSNPN and SVGIG (reference sequence). For the CDR3, the DNA is TGTGCCTGGAGTGTAGGGGCCCCCCAGGGTTCACCCCTCCACTTT. It encodes CAWSVGAPQGSPLHF.

This chain links TRBV5-1 with TRBJ2-7; 12 bases fit TRBD2. The CDR3 is made up of 14 amino acids. The V segment lost 4 bases and the J segment 7 bases; nucleotides outside the gene matches: 6. The germline V gene has CDR1 SGHRS and CDR2 YFSETQ. The CDR3 nucleotides read TGCGCCAGCAGCAGACTAGCGGGAGAGGAAGAGCAGTACTTC. This encodes CASSRLAGEEEQYF.

The rearrangement links TRBV5-1 to TRBJ2-5, with 7 bases that match TRBD1. This CDR3 is built from 16 residues. In germline, CDR1 is SGHRS, CDR2 YFSETQ. V shed 4 bases and J 5 bases; nucleotides not matched to a gene: 14. The CDR3 reads CASSQRPVEGAETQYF. The CDR3 DNA follows: TGCGCCAGCAGCCAACGCCCTGTTGAGGGGGCCGAGACCCAGTACTTC.

The CDR3 DNA reads TGCGCCAGCAGCTTGGTAGCGGCTGGGGCCAACGTCCTGACTTTC. It specifies CASSLVAAGANVLTF. This chain joins TRBV5-1 and TRBJ2-6; TRBD2 might be the D (6 bases). Trimming removed 0 bases at V and 2 bases at J, with 6 bases between. Germline CDR1 reads SGHRS; CDR2 reads YFSETQ. This CDR3 region has 15 residues.

The genes are TRBV5-1 and TRBJ2-7, with D maybe TRBD2 (5 bases). CDR3 size: 13 residues. CDR1 SGHRS and CDR2 YFSETQ come from the germline V gene. The germline V and J ends were trimmed by 0 bases and 6 bases, with 10 bases remaining between them. The CDR3 nucleotides are TGCGCCAGCAGCTTGGCCGCCGGGGTCGAGCAGTACTTC. Amino acid sequence: CASSLAAGVEQYF.

The J gene is TRBJ2-1, the V gene TRBV28; TRBD1 matches 7 bases. The CDR3 spans 16 residues. The V segment lost 4 bases and the J segment 0 bases; nucleotides outside the gene matches: 6. Germline V gene data show CDR1 as MDHEN and CDR2 as SYDVKM. The DNA for the CDR3 is TGTGCCAGCAGTTCATTCACAGGGGACTCCTACAATGAGCAGTTCTTC. It translates to CASSSFTGDSYNEQFF.

The chain joins TRBV6-5 to TRBJ2-7; 8 positions agree with TRBD2. CDR3 length equals 16 residues. CDR1 MNHEY and CDR2 SVGAGI come from the germline V gene. V was clipped by 2 bases and J by 1 base; unmatched bases: 7. CDR3 region: CASSYPSGRGSYEQYF. CDR3 in DNA: TGTGCCAGCAGTTACCCCAGCGGGAGAGGGTCCTACGAGCAGTACTTC.

J is TRBJ2-2 and V is TRBV7-3; D is undetermined. With 7 bases removed from V and 1 base from J, the gap between germline ends came to 13 bases. This CDR3 has 15 amino acids. Per germline, CDR1 SGHTA and CDR2 FQGTGA. CDR3 in DNA: TGTGCCAGCACCATAGGGCCACTGAACACCGGGGAGCTGTTTTTT. This encodes CASTIGPLNTGELFF. Full variable domain (missing parts from reference TRBV7-3 and TRBJ2-2): GAGVSQTPSNKVTEKGKYVELRCDPISGHTALYWYRQSLGQGPEFLIYFQGTGAADDSGLPNDRFFAVRPEGSVSTLKIQRTERGDSAVYLCASTIGPLNTGELFFGEGSRLTVL.

This sequence joins TRBV14 and TRBJ2-1, with a tentative D call TRBD2 (6 bases). Trimming removed 4 bases at V and 2 bases at J, with 30 bases between. The CDR3 covers 21 residues. Germline V gene lookup returns CDR1 SGHDN and CDR2 FVKESK. The CDR3: CASSPDFSGRIGGGAYNEQFF. In nucleotides, the CDR3 is TGTGCCAGCAGCCCGGATTTTAGCGGTAGGATCGGAGGTGGCGCCTACAATGAGCAGTTCTTC.